A single sample gave rise to the 13 T cell receptor beta chains below, sequenced in a study of T cell repertoires in cytomegalovirus infection. TCRdb passed the reads through MiXCR, listing each CDR3 protein once. The data show about 770,000 distinct CDR3 sequences, about 29% seen once. These TCRs' antigens remain unknown. Here the sequenced sample was cultured CD8+ T cells from PBMCs, taken from culture after CMV antigen stimulation. The receptors stem from a human donor in good health (CMV status not recorded). Some clones in this sample may be carry-over from other donors' samples.

This clonotype was seen a handful of times. CDR3 DNA: TGCAGCGTTGAAGGGGGACTAGCGGGGGTGTATGAGCAGTTCTTC. Its protein product is CSVEGGLAGVYEQFF. The chain links TRBV29-1 to TRBJ2-1; TRBD2 aligns across 14 bases. Germline V gene lookup returns CDR1 SQVTM and CDR2 ANQGSEA. CDR3 length: 15 residues. V shed 1 base and J 8 bases; nucleotides not matched to a gene: 4.

This clonotype showed up just a few times. The chain recombines TRBV7-9 with TRBJ2-5; D may match TRBD1 or TRBD2 (6 bases each). V lost 4 bases to trimming and J lost 5 bases, with 17 bases between them. CDR3 size: 15 residues. In germline, CDR1 is SEHNR, CDR2 FQNEAQ (reference sequence). The CDR3 bases are TGTGCCAGCAGCTATGACTTGGGGGGCGGTGAGACCCAGTACTTC. Protein product: CASSYDLGGGETQYF.

In this sample, this clonotype turned up a few times. The chain is built from TRBV27 and TRBJ2-3; 7 bases map to TRBD2. Trimming at V came to 5 bases and at J to 4 bases, leaving 12 bases not matched to a gene. The germline V gene has CDR1 MNHEY and CDR2 SMNVEV (reference sequence). The CDR3 length is 16 residues. In DNA, the CDR3 is TGTGCCAGCAGTCCTAGAACGGGGGGTCAGGCAGATACGCAGTATTTT. Translation: CASSPRTGGQADTQYF.

The chain combines TRBV12-3 or TRBV12-4 with TRBJ1-5; the D is unclear. Deletions cut 5 bases from V and 1 base from J, with 21 bases between. The CDR3 has 18 amino acids. In DNA form, the CDR3 reads TGTGCCAGCAGTCCATACGTCCCAGGTAAGAGAAGCAATCAGCCCCAGCATTTT. It encodes CASSPYVPGKRSNQPQHF.

This clonotype has a handful of counts. The V call is TRBV6-1, the J call TRBJ2-7; perhaps TRBD2 as D (6 bases). V was shortened by 2 bases and J by 0 bases, with 11 bases between the two germline ends. The CDR3 covers 15 residues. Germline V lookup: CDR1 MNHNS, CDR2 SASEGT. As DNA, the CDR3 is TGTGCCAGCAGTGAAATGAGGAGGGGCTCCTACGAGCAGTACTTC. Its protein is CASSEMRRGSYEQYF.

V and J are TRBV7-9 and TRBJ2-7; no clear D. V lost 2 bases, J lost 2 bases, and 10 bases lay in between. The CDR3 totals 14 residues. CDR1 and CDR2 (germline): SEHNR, FQNEAQ (reference sequence). CDR3 amino acids: CASSLIGGPYEQYV. The CDR3 nucleotides read TGTGCCAGCAGCTTAATTGGCGGACCCTACGAGCAGTACGTC.

This rearrangement joins TRBV6-2 or TRBV6-3 to TRBJ2-7; TRBD1 matches at 7 bases. There are 13 residues in the CDR3. The ends lost 5 bases at V and 5 bases at J; junction bases unmatched: 6. From germline, CDR1 is MNHEY and CDR2 SVGEGT. This CDR3 is CASSQRTGNEQYV. CDR3 nucleotides: TGTGCCAGCAGTCAGAGGACAGGAAACGAGCAGTACGTC.

The DNA for the CDR3 is TGCGCCAGCAGTAGGGACAGGAATATTGATGGCTACACCTTC. Its protein product is CASSRDRNIDGYTF. This sequence joins TRBV10-1 and TRBJ1-2; 8 bases map to TRBD1. Germline CDR1 reads WNHNN; CDR2 reads SYGVQD (reference sequence). CDR3 length equals 14 residues. The J segment lost 6 bases and the V segment lost 5 bases, leaving 8 bases of the junction unmatched.

In this sample, this clonotype turned up many times. The V and J genes are TRBV7-9 and TRBJ1-1; D is undetermined. CDR1 and CDR2 (germline): SEHNR, FQNEAQ (reference sequence). V was cut by 5 bases and J by 1 base, with 8 bases left in between. CDR3 length: 13 residues. DNA for the CDR3: TGTGCCAGCAGCCCTCCAGGGAACACTGAAGCTTTCTTT. Protein sequence: CASSPPGNTEAFF. The full variable domain, in which reference TRBV7-9 and TRBJ1-1 provide the parts outside the CDR3, is DTGVSQNPRHKITKRGQNVTFRCDPISEHNRLYWYRQTLGQGPEFLTYFQNEAQLEKSRLLSDRFSAERPKGSFSTLEIQRTEQGDSAMYLCASSPPGNTEAFFGQGTRLTVV.

The V gene is TRBV12-3 or TRBV12-4, the J gene TRBJ1-1, with D maybe TRBD1 (5 bases). The CDR3 runs 16 residues. V gave up 3 bases and J gave up 4 bases, with 18 bases separating them. Here the CDR3 reads CASSFLPEGVGTEAFF. CDR3 in DNA: TGTGCCAGCAGTTTTCTTCCAGAAGGGGTCGGCACTGAAGCTTTCTTT.

The CDR3 sequence is CASSQDGQGAQPQHF. Written as DNA, the CDR3 is TGTGCCAGCAGCCAAGATGGGCAGGGGGCACAGCCCCAGCATTTT. The chain has TRBV4-2 and TRBJ1-5, with 8 bases fitting TRBD1. CDR3 length equals 15 residues. Germline V CDR1 and CDR2: LGHNA, YNFKEQ. The J segment lost 7 bases and the V segment lost 0 bases, leaving 5 bases of the junction unmatched.

Here the CDR3 DNA reads TGTGCCAGCAGCCCGGGACAAGGGGATGAGCTGTACACCTTC. Translated, it gives CASSPGQGDELYTF. The rearrangement uses TRBV5-4 and TRBJ1-2; maybe TRBD1 (6 bases). Germline V gene sequence: CDR1 SGHNT, CDR2 YYREEE (reference sequence). With 4 bases removed from V and 11 bases from J, the gap between germline ends came to 21 bases. The CDR3 contains 14 residues.

This clonotype occurred many times. The chain recombines TRBV4-1 with TRBJ2-7; D not resolved. Trimming cost V 0 bases and J 3 bases, with 3 bases left between them. Germline assignment: CDR1 MGHRA and CDR2 YSYEKL. CDR3 size: 12 residues. The CDR3 nucleotides read TGCGCCAGCAGCCAAGATCTCTACGAGCAGTACTTC. Its protein product is CASSQDLYEQYF.